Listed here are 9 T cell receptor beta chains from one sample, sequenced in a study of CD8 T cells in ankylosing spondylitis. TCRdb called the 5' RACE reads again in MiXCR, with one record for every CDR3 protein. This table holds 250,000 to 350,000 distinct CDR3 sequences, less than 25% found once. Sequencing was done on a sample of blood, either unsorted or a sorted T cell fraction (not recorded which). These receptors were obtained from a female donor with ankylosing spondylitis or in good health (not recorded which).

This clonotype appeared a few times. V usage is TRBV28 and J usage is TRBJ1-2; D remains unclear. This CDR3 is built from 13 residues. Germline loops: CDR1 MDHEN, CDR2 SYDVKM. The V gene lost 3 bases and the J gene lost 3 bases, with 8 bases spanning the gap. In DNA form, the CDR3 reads TGTGCCAGCAGTTTCCTTAACTACTATGGCTACACCTTC. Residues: CASSFLNYYGYTF.

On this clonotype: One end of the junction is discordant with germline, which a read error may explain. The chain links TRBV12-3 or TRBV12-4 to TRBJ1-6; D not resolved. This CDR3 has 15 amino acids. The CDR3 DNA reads TGTGCCAGCAGTTTAAAAGGGAGGGATAATCCACCCCTCCACTTT. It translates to CASSLKGRDNPPLHF.

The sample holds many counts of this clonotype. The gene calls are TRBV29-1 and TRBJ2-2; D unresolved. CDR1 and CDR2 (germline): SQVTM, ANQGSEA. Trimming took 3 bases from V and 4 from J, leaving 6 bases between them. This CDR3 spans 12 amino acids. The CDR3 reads CSVDQRTGELFF. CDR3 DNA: TGCAGCGTTGACCAGCGCACCGGGGAGCTGTTTTTT.

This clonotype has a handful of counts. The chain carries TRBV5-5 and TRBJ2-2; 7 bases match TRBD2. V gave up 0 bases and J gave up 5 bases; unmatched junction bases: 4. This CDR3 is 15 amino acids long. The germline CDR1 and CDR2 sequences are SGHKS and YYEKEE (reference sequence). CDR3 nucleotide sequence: TGTGCCAGCAGCTTGGAAGCGGGACGGACCGGGGAGCTGTTTTTT. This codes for CASSLEAGRTGELFF. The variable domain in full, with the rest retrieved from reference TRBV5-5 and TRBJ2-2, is DAGVTQSPTHLIKTRGQQVTLRCSPISGHKSVSWYQQVLGQGPQFIFQYYEKEERGRGNFPDRFSARQFPNYSSELNVNALLLGDSALYLCASSLEAGRTGELFFGEGSRLTVL.

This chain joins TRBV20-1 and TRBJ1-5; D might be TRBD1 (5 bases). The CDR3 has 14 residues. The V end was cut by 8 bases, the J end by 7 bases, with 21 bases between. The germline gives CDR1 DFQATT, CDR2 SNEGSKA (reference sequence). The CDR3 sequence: CSWGRTDPRQPQHF. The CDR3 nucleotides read TGCAGTTGGGGCAGAACCGATCCCAGACAGCCCCAGCATTTT.

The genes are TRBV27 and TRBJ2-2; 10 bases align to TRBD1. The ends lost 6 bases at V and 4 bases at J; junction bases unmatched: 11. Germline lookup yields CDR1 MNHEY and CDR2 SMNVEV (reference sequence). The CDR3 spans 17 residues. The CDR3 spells CASRPGQGRGSTGELFF. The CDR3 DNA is TGTGCCAGCAGACCGGGACAGGGGCGGGGTAGCACCGGGGAGCTGTTTTTT.

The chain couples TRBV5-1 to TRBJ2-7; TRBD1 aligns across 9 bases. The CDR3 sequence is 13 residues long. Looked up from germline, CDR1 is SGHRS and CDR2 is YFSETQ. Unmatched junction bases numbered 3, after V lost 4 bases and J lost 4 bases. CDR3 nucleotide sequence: TGCGCCAGCAGCCGGGACAGGGAATACGAGCAGTACTTC. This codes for CASSRDREYEQYF.

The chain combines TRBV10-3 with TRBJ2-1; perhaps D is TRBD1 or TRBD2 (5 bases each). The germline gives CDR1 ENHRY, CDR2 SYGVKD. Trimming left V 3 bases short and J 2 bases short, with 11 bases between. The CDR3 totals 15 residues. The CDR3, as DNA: TGTGCCATCAGTGAAGAGCGGACAACCTACAATGAGCAGTTCTTC. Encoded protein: CAISEERTTYNEQFF.

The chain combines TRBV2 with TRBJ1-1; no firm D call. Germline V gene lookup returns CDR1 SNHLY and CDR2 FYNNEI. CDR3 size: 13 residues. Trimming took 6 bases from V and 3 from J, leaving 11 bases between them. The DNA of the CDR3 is TGTGCCAGCAGGCGCGAGGGAGACACTGAAGCTTTCTTT. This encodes CASRREGDTEAFF.